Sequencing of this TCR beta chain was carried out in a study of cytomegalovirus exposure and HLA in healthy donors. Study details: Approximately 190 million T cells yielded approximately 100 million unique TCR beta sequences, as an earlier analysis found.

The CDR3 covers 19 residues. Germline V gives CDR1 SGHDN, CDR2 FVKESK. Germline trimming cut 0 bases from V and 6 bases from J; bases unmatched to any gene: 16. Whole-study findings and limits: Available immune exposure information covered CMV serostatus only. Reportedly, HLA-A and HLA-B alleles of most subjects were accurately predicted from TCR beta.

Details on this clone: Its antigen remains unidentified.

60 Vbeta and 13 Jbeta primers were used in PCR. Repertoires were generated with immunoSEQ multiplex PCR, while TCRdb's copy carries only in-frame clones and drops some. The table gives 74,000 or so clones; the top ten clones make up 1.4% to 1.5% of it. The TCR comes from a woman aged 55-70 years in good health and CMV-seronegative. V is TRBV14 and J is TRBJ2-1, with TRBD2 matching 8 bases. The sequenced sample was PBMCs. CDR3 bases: TGTGCCAGCAGCCAAGATTGGTTAGCGGGACCCTGGGGAGCCAATGAGCAGTTCTTC. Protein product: CASSQDWLAGPWGANEQFF.